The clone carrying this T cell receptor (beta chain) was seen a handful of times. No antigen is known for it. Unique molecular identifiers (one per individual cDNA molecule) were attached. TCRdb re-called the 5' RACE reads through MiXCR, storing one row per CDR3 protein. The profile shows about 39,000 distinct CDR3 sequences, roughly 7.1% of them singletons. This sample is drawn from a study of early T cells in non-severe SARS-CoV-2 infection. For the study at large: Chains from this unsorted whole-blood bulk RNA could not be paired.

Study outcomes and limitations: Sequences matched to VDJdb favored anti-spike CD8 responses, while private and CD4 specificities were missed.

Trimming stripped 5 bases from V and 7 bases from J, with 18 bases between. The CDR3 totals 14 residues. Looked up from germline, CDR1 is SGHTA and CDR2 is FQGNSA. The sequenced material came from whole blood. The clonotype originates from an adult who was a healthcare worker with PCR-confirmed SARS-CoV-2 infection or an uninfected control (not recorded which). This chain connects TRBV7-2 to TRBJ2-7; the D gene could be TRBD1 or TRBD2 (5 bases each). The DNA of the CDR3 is TGTGCCAGCAGCCCCAGGTGGAGAGGGGATGAGCAGTACTTC. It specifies CASSPRWRGDEQYF.